Shown below are 31 T cell receptor beta chains from a single sample sequenced in a study of blood T cell repertoires in COVID-19. Assay used: immunoSEQ multiplex PCR; TCRdb lists only in-frame clones, some missing. Among around 84,000 clones listed, about 86% were seen once. The sequencing input was peripheral blood. The source is a man of 80 years or more with active or convalescent COVID-19.

The chain couples TRBV28 to TRBJ2-5, with D perhaps matching TRBD1 (5 bases). This CDR3 comprises 14 residues. Trimming took off 2 bases at V and 7 bases at J, with 14 bases between the two ends. The germline V gene encodes CDR1 MDHEN and CDR2 SYDVKM. CDR3 sequence: CASSLRQTQGTQYF. The CDR3 DNA reads as TGTGCCAGCAGTTTACGGCAAACCCAGGGGACCCAGTACTTC.

As concerns this clone: Other DNA sequences from this sample encode an identical CDR3 as well. The CDR3 is CASSPGTGGNTEAFF. The CDR3 DNA is TGTGCCAGCTCACCAGGGACAGGGGGGAACACTGAAGCTTTCTTT. The V call is TRBV18, the J call TRBJ1-1, with TRBD1 matching 11 bases. The junction had 0 bases not matched to a gene; V was cut back by 2 bases and J by 1 base. This CDR3 comprises 15 residues. CDR1 KGHSH and CDR2 LQKENI come from the germline V gene. Looking up the rest from reference TRBV18 and TRBJ1-1 gives the full variable domain: NAGVMQNPRHLVRRRGQEARLRCSPMKGHSHVYWYRQLPEEGLKFMVYLQKENIIDESGMPKERFSAEFPKEGPSILRIQQVVRGDSAAYFCASSPGTGGNTEAFFGQGTRLTVV.

The J gene is TRBJ2-7, the V gene TRBV28; 8 bases fit TRBD1. The junction had 4 bases not matched to a gene; V was cut back by 2 bases and J by 1 base. The CDR3 contains 15 residues. Germline-derived CDR1 and CDR2 are MDHEN and SYDVKM. The CDR3 DNA reads as TGTGCCAGCAGTTTACCCAGGGGGCTTTCCTACGAGCAGTACTTC. As protein: CASSLPRGLSYEQYF.

This chain joins TRBV6-6 and TRBJ2-3; maybe TRBD2 (5 bases). Germline V gives CDR1 MNHNY, CDR2 SVGAGI (reference sequence). The V and J ends lost 2 bases and 5 bases respectively, with 11 bases between them. This CDR3 contains 14 residues. The CDR3 DNA reads TGTGCCAGCAGTTACCCGGGCGGGCAAGATACGCAGTATTTT. Its translation is CASSYPGGQDTQYF.

J is TRBJ2-2 and V is TRBV9; 10 nucleotides align to TRBD2. The CDR3 runs 16 residues. Per germline, CDR1 SGDLS and CDR2 YYNGEE. The ends lost 4 bases at V and 1 base at J; junction bases unmatched: 4. CDR3 nucleotide sequence: TGTGCCAGCAGCCCCGGACTAGCGGAGAACACCGGGGAGCTGTTTTTT. Translating it yields CASSPGLAENTGELFF.

The rearrangement joins TRBV5-1 to TRBJ2-2; 9 bases are a match to TRBD2. Per germline, CDR1 SGHRS and CDR2 YFSETQ. The V gene end was trimmed by 4 bases and the J gene end by 4 bases; junction bases not matched to a gene: 11. The CDR3 is made up of 17 amino acids. The CDR3 reads CASSDPSSGIGTGELFF. For the CDR3, the DNA is TGCGCCAGCAGCGACCCCTCTAGCGGGATCGGCACCGGGGAGCTGTTTTTT.

The V and J genes are TRBV15 and TRBJ2-3; 10 bases agree with TRBD2. V was pared by 3 bases and J by 5 bases, with 5 bases of the junction left unmatched. This CDR3 contains 15 residues. Germline-derived CDR1 and CDR2 are LNHNV and YYDKDF (reference sequence). The CDR3 DNA is TGTGCCACCAGCAGCCGTCTAGCGGGGGTAGATACGCAGTATTTT. It yields the protein CATSSRLAGVDTQYF.

V and J are TRBV5-1 and TRBJ2-3, with TRBD1 identical over 10 bases. CDR3 length: 16 amino acids. The J segment lost 2 bases and the V segment lost 4 bases, leaving 7 bases of the junction unmatched. The germline V gene has CDR1 SGHRS and CDR2 YFSETQ. The CDR3 DNA is TGCGCCAGCAGCACCCGGGACAGGGGAAACACAGATACGCAGTATTTT. As protein: CASSTRDRGNTDTQYF.

The V and J genes are TRBV29-1 and TRBJ1-4; D is uncertain. CDR1 SQVTM and CDR2 ANQGSEA come from the germline V gene. The CDR3 contains 14 residues. Between the trimmed V and J ends, which lost 1 base and 5 bases, there was a span of 11 bases. CDR3 loop: CSVEGVGPNEKLFF. DNA for the CDR3: TGCAGCGTTGAAGGTGTTGGGCCAAATGAAAAACTGTTTTTT. The full variable domain, rest sourced from reference TRBV29-1 and TRBJ1-4, is SAVISQKPSRDICQRGTSLTIQCQVDSQVTMMFWYRQQPGQSLTLIATANQGSEATYESGFVIDKFPISRPNLTFSTLTVSNMSPEDSSIYLCSVEGVGPNEKLFFGSGTQLSVL.

The chain is built from TRBV30 and TRBJ2-2, with D uncertain. CDR1 GTSNPN and CDR2 SVGIG come from the germline V gene (reference sequence). The ends were cut back, 4 bases at V and 4 bases at J, with 13 bases in the middle. This CDR3 has 14 residues. The CDR3 region has the DNA TGTGCCTGGATAACTGAGGATCGCACCGGGGAGCTGTTTTTT. It is translated as CAWITEDRTGELFF.

The rearrangement links TRBV4-3 to TRBJ1-2, with unresolved D. Germline CDR1 reads LGHNA; CDR2 reads YSLEER. V shed 7 bases and J shed 4 bases, with 16 bases lying between them. The CDR3 totals 14 residues. DNA for the CDR3: TGCGCCAGCACCACGGGCCGGAGCGGCTATGGCTACACCTTC. Translation gives CASTTGRSGYGYTF.

J is TRBJ1-5 and V is TRBV3-1 (or the pseudogene TRBV3-2), with unresolved D. Germline CDR1 is LGHDT and CDR2 is YNNKEL (reference sequence). The length of the CDR3 is 15 residues. Trimming removed 4 bases at V and 7 bases at J, with 17 bases between. CDR3 in DNA: TGTGCCAGCAGCCCGACCCCCGGTCGAGGCCAGCCCCAGCATTTT. Protein sequence: CASSPTPGRGQPQHF.

In nucleotides, the CDR3 is TGTGCCAGCAGCGCGGGACGGAGGAGTGGCTACACCTTC. It yields the protein CASSAGRRSGYTF. This chain connects TRBV11-2 to TRBJ1-2; D possibly corresponds to TRBD1 (5 bases). The V end was cut by 5 bases, the J end by 7 bases, with 14 bases between. This CDR3 contains 13 residues. Germline V gene data show CDR1 as SGHAT and CDR2 as FQNNGV.

The V call is TRBV10-3, the J call TRBJ1-1, with TRBD1 as a possible D gene (5 bases). V was trimmed by 8 bases and J by 3 bases, leaving 13 bases between them. This CDR3 comprises 13 residues. Germline CDR1 and CDR2: ENHRY and SYGVKD. CDR3 nucleotide sequence: TGTGCCATCGGTGTCAGGGCGGACACTGAAGCTTTCTTT. Translating gives CAIGVRADTEAFF.

The gene calls are TRBV7-2 and TRBJ1-4, with 10 positions matching TRBD1. V was clipped by 6 bases and J by 8 bases; unmatched bases: 9. Germline V lookup: CDR1 SGHTA, CDR2 FQGNSA. The CDR3 has 15 residues. The CDR3 reads CASRPPGQGREKLFF. The CDR3 DNA sequence: TGTGCCAGCAGGCCTCCGGGACAGGGGAGGGAAAAACTGTTTTTT.

This chain joins TRBV27 and TRBJ2-1, with 9 bases matching TRBD1. This CDR3 comprises 15 residues. Trimming at V came to 6 bases and at J to 8 bases, leaving 11 bases not matched to a gene. The germline V gene encodes CDR1 MNHEY and CDR2 SMNVEV (reference sequence). The CDR3 bases are TGTGCCAGCAGCCCAATCCGGACAGGGGTCCATGAGCAGTTCTTC. Its translation: CASSPIRTGVHEQFF.

The chain recombines TRBV24-1 with TRBJ2-1, with 8 bases aligning to TRBD2. V shed 4 bases, J shed 2 bases, and the junction held 6 bases outside the gene matches. The CDR3 runs to 16 residues. Per the germline V gene, CDR1 is KGHDR and CDR2 is SFDVKD. The CDR3 reads CATSDSGRDAYNEQFF. The CDR3 DNA reads as TGTGCCACCAGTGACTCCGGGAGGGACGCCTACAATGAGCAGTTCTTC.

The chain joins TRBV18 to TRBJ1-3, with D possibly being TRBD1 (6 bases). V was cut by 2 bases and J by 1 base, with 15 bases left in between. Looked up from germline, CDR1 is KGHSH and CDR2 is LQKENI. The CDR3 runs to 17 residues. Written as DNA, the CDR3 is TGTGCCAGCTCACCATTCTCAATTGGACAGTCTGGAAACACCATATATTTT. Amino acids: CASSPFSIGQSGNTIYF.

The V gene is TRBV19, the J gene TRBJ2-2, with 7 bases fitting TRBD2. The CDR3 totals 15 residues. Losses at the gene ends were 3 bases for V and 4 bases for J; bases not matched to a gene: 5. CDR1 is LNHDA, CDR2 SQIVND, per germline (reference sequence). CDR3 sequence (DNA): TGTGCCAGTAGTATCCGCGGGGGTTCCACCGGGGAGCTGTTTTTT. Encoded protein: CASSIRGGSTGELFF.

The rearrangement links TRBV29-1 to TRBJ2-2, with TRBD2 matching 7 bases. The CDR3 consists of 14 residues. V dropped 6 bases and J dropped 3; count of bases not matched to a gene: 7. Germline CDR1 is SQVTM and CDR2 is ANQGSEA. The CDR3 sequence: CSVPGRGYTGELFF. The CDR3, as DNA: TGCAGCGTCCCAGGGAGGGGCTACACCGGGGAGCTGTTTTTT.

J is TRBJ1-1 and V is TRBV7-2; D is uncertain. This CDR3 region has 16 residues. The germline V and J ends were trimmed by 1 base and 4 bases, with 16 bases remaining between them. Germline loops: CDR1 SGHTA, CDR2 FQGNSA. CDR3 protein: CASSLGSSGGVTEAFF. As DNA, the CDR3 is TGTGCCAGCAGCTTAGGGTCGAGCGGCGGCGTCACTGAAGCTTTCTTT. Filled out from reference TRBV7-2 and TRBJ1-1, the complete variable domain reads GAGVSQSPSNKVTEKGKDVELRCDPISGHTALYWYRQSLGQGLEFLIYFQGNSAPDKSGLPSDRFSAERTGGSVSTLTIQRTQQEDSAVYLCASSLGSSGGVTEAFFGQGTRLTVV.

The V gene is TRBV13, the J gene TRBJ1-2; 8 bases fit TRBD1. Per the germline V gene, CDR1 is PRHDT and CDR2 is FYEKMQ (reference sequence). The CDR3 sequence is 13 residues long. The ends lost 5 bases at V and 3 bases at J; junction bases unmatched: 2. The CDR3: CASSLDRDYGYTF. CDR3 nucleotides: TGTGCCAGCAGCCTGGACAGGGACTATGGCTACACCTTC.

The chain employs TRBV5-1 and TRBJ2-7, with 10 bases aligning to TRBD1. Per germline, CDR1 SGHRS and CDR2 YFSETQ. This CDR3 comprises 14 residues. V lost 2 bases, J lost 11 bases, and 10 bases stayed unmatched. Written as DNA, the CDR3 is TGCGCCAGCAGCTTACCGGGACAGGGGTCCGTGAAGTACTTC. Protein: CASSLPGQGSVKYF.

The chain is built from TRBV19 and TRBJ1-1; possibly TRBD1 for D (5 bases). The germline V gene has CDR1 LNHDA and CDR2 SQIVND (reference sequence). This CDR3 is 14 amino acids long. V lost 1 base and J lost 4, with 10 bases in between. The CDR3: CASSIGGAPTEAFF. CDR3 DNA sequence: TGTGCCAGTAGTATAGGGGGCGCGCCCACTGAAGCTTTCTTT.

The rearrangement joins TRBV5-4 to TRBJ1-2; 8 positions match TRBD1. CDR1 and CDR2 (germline): SGHNT, YYREEE (reference sequence). There are 15 residues in the CDR3. The trim removed 4 bases at V and 4 bases at J, leaving 9 bases unmatched. The CDR3 region has the DNA TGTGCCAGCAGCCAGAGACAGGGGTTTGGCTATGGCTACACCTTC. It specifies CASSQRQGFGYGYTF.

The chain couples TRBV28 to TRBJ1-5; D is undetermined. V gave up 6 bases and J gave up 4 bases, with 19 bases separating them. The CDR3 runs 16 residues. CDR1 and CDR2 (germline): MDHEN, SYDVKM. In DNA form, the CDR3 reads TGTGCCAGCAGCTTTGTACTTTTCTCTGAAAATCAGCCCCAGCATTTT. Protein: CASSFVLFSENQPQHF.

The genes are TRBV28 and TRBJ2-1; D may be TRBD2 (6 bases). The CDR3 is made up of 15 amino acids. The V gene lost 4 bases and the J gene lost 4 bases, with 14 bases spanning the gap. Germline lookup yields CDR1 MDHEN and CDR2 SYDVKM. CDR3: CASSSGGMPYNEQFF. CDR3 DNA: TGTGCCAGCAGTTCGGGCGGGATGCCATACAATGAGCAGTTCTTC.

The chain employs TRBV5-1 and TRBJ2-7; 12 bases match TRBD1. After removal of 5 bases from V and 5 bases from J, the junction contained 8 bases not matched to a gene. Per the germline V gene, CDR1 is SGHRS and CDR2 is YFSETQ. The CDR3 covers 15 residues. This CDR3 reads CASSHTGTGGDEQYF. In DNA, the CDR3 is TGCGCCAGCAGTCATACCGGGACAGGGGGCGACGAGCAGTACTTC.

The chain links TRBV18 to TRBJ2-7, with D perhaps TRBD1 (6 bases). Between the trimmed V and J ends, which lost 5 bases and 4 bases, there was a span of 12 bases. This CDR3 region has 13 residues. Germline V lookup: CDR1 KGHSH, CDR2 LQKENI. The CDR3 DNA reads as TGTGCCAGCTCAACCCGGACAGATTACGAGCAGTACTTC. Residues: CASSTRTDYEQYF.

The chain carries TRBV5-1 and TRBJ1-1; no definite D call. This CDR3 contains 13 residues. Germline CDR1 and CDR2: SGHRS and YFSETQ. V lost 9 bases, J lost 1 base, and 13 bases lay in between. The CDR3 spells CATRTAGNTEAFF. DNA of the CDR3: TGCGCCACCAGAACTGCGGGGAACACTGAAGCTTTCTTT.

The chain joins TRBV6-5 to TRBJ2-3, with 14 nucleotides matching TRBD2. Germline CDR1 reads MNHEY; CDR2 reads SVGAGI. The CDR3 has 14 amino acids. The ends lost 11 bases at V and 4 bases at J; junction bases unmatched: 5. CDR3 in DNA: TGTGCCGGGGGGACTAGCGGGAGTTCAGATACGCAGTATTTT. Amino acid sequence: CAGGTSGSSDTQYF.